This TCR beta chain was sequenced in a study of control samples from healthy donors and cancer patients. This clone is a singleton in its sample. The data were produced by immunoSEQ multiplex PCR, yet TCRdb's version contains in-frame clones alone and is incomplete. Of about 95,000 clones listed, 91% are singletons. Sequenced: blood. The TCR sequence derives from a woman between 25 and 40 years old in good health.

CDR3 residues: CASSLAAGEQYF. In DNA form, the CDR3 reads TGTGCCAGCAGCTTGGCCGCAGGGGAGCAGTACTTC. The J gene is TRBJ2-7, the V gene TRBV5-6; D is possibly TRBD1 (5 bases). The V and J ends lost 0 bases and 7 bases respectively, with 8 bases between them. This CDR3 contains 12 residues. Germline CDR1 SGHDT, CDR2 YYEEEE.